Following are 23 T cell receptor beta chains from one sample sequenced in a study of beta chain features in type 1 diabetes. The authors reverse transcribed all of the isolated RNA, so sequencing captured expressed TCRB transcripts. Sequenced by immunoSEQ multiplex PCR; TCRdb stores in-frame clones only, minus some. The data show about 470,000 clones, roughly 31% seen once. Sequences were obtained from naive CD4+ T cells from blood. These receptors came from a man in his late teens or twenties in good health.

The gene calls are TRBV30 and TRBJ2-1; D uncertain. Germline-derived CDR1 and CDR2 are GTSNPN and SVGIG (reference sequence). CDR3 length equals 11 residues. V dropped 1 base and J dropped 10 bases, with 8 bases sitting between them. CDR3 region: CAWSESREQFF. The CDR3 nucleotides are TGTGCCTGGAGTGAATCCAGGGAGCAGTTCTTC. Supplemented by reference TRBV30 and TRBJ2-1, the full variable domain reads SQTIHQWPATLVQPVGSPLSLECTVEGTSNPNLYWYRQAAGRGLQLLFYSVGIGQISSEVPQNLSASRPQDRQFILSSKKLLLSDSGFYLCAWSESREQFFGPGTRLTVL.

The sample holds a few counts of this clone. V and J are TRBV30 and TRBJ1-1; 7 positions agree with TRBD1. From germline, CDR1 is GTSNPN and CDR2 SVGIG (reference sequence). V was clipped by 6 bases and J by 0 bases; unmatched bases: 1. The CDR3 has 12 residues. Here the CDR3 reads CACDRVNTEAFF. For the CDR3, the DNA is TGTGCCTGCGACAGGGTGAACACTGAAGCTTTCTTT.

This chain uses TRBV25-1 with TRBJ2-2, with D unresolved. The CDR3 spans 14 residues. From germline, CDR1 is MGHDK and CDR2 SYGVNS. Trimming removed 0 bases at V and 3 bases at J, with 5 bases between. The CDR3 nucleotides are TGTGCCAGCAGTGAATATAGGGACACCGGGGAGCTGTTTTTT. This translates into CASSEYRDTGELFF.

This clone has more than one count but fewer than ten. V is TRBV4-2 and J is TRBJ2-6; D unresolved. V dropped 1 base and J dropped 2 bases, with 9 bases sitting between them. The CDR3 has 16 residues. Germline V gene lookup returns CDR1 LGHNA and CDR2 YNFKEQ. Here the CDR3 reads CASSQASDPGANVLTF. The DNA of the CDR3 is TGTGCCAGCAGCCAAGCTTCAGACCCTGGGGCCAACGTCCTGACTTTC.

This clone has a handful of counts. This rearrangement joins TRBV13 to TRBJ2-7; tentative D call: TRBD2 (5 bases). This CDR3 has 13 amino acids. Germline CDR1 and CDR2: PRHDT and FYEKMQ (reference sequence). Deletions cut 5 bases from V and 4 bases from J, with 12 bases between. The CDR3 DNA reads as TGTGCCAGCAGCCGTACGGGGAGATACGAGCAGTACTTC. It encodes CASSRTGRYEQYF.

This clone was counted between two and nine times. This chain uses TRBV5-4 with TRBJ2-3; D ambiguous. Trimming removed 5 bases at V and 1 base at J, with 8 bases between. Germline V gives CDR1 SGHNT, CDR2 YYREEE (reference sequence). The CDR3 extends over 13 amino acids. The CDR3 protein is CASRSGGTDTQYF. CDR3 nucleotide sequence: TGTGCCAGCAGATCGGGCGGCACAGATACGCAGTATTTT.

Only a few counts were recorded for this clone. This chain uses TRBV28 with TRBJ1-2, with 10 bases that match TRBD1. V gave up 1 base and J gave up 4 bases; unmatched junction bases: 6. Per the germline V gene, CDR1 is MDHEN and CDR2 is SYDVKM. The CDR3 loop spans 16 amino acids. The chain's CDR3 is CASSLLGQGTPYGYTF. The CDR3 DNA reads as TGTGCCAGCAGTTTATTGGGACAGGGGACGCCCTATGGCTACACCTTC.

The chain's CDR3 is CASSLNNYGYTF. The CDR3 nucleotides read TGTGCCAGCAGCCTAAATAACTATGGCTACACCTTC. The chain has TRBV7-9 and TRBJ1-2; D unresolved. This CDR3 is 12 amino acids long. V gave up 5 bases and J gave up 1 base, with 5 bases separating them. The germline gives CDR1 SEHNR, CDR2 FQNEAQ (reference sequence).

The chain has TRBV10-3 and TRBJ2-7; 7 nucleotides match TRBD2. Germline CDR1 and CDR2: ENHRY and SYGVKD. The J segment lost 7 bases and the V segment lost 7 bases, leaving 10 bases of the junction unmatched. The CDR3 totals 13 residues. The CDR3 is CAITAGTQWEQYF. The CDR3 coding sequence is TGTGCCATCACAGCGGGAACGCAGTGGGAGCAGTACTTC.

This clone came up a few times. V usage is TRBV4-1 and J usage is TRBJ1-2; possible D gene TRBD1, 5 bases. CDR1 and CDR2 from the germline V gene are MGHRA and YSYEKL. V dropped 9 bases and J dropped 2 bases, with 10 bases sitting between them. The length of the CDR3 is 12 residues. The CDR3 bases are TGCGCCAGTAGGGACCGAAACTATGGCTACACCTTC. This codes for CASRDRNYGYTF.

Notes on this clone: This CDR3 is also generated by other DNA sequences in the sample. This sequence joins TRBV7-7 and TRBJ2-5; TRBD1 aligns across 9 bases. Germline trimming cut 5 bases from V and 2 bases from J; bases unmatched to any gene: 3. Germline CDR1 reads SSHAT; CDR2 reads FNYEAQ (reference sequence). The CDR3 totals 14 residues. CDR3 sequence reads: CASSLTGGQETQYF. The CDR3 nucleotides are TGTGCCAGCAGCCTGACAGGGGGGCAAGAGACCCAGTACTTC.

The chain recombines TRBV14 with TRBJ1-5, with D unresolved. Germline CDR1 is SGHDN and CDR2 is FVKESK. The ends were cut back, 5 bases at V and 4 bases at J, with 9 bases in the middle. This CDR3 comprises 13 residues. The CDR3 spells CASSEQGNQPQHF. DNA of the CDR3: TGTGCCAGCAGCGAACAAGGAAATCAGCCCCAGCATTTT.

V gene TRBV19 combines with J gene TRBJ2-1; maybe TRBD2 (5 bases). The CDR3 is made up of 14 amino acids. Per germline, CDR1 LNHDA and CDR2 SQIVND (reference sequence). The ends were cut back, 5 bases at V and 7 bases at J, with 15 bases in the middle. In DNA form, the CDR3 reads TGTGCCAGTAGTCCTATACCGGGGAGAAATGAGCAGTTCTTC. Translation: CASSPIPGRNEQFF.

The chain joins TRBV29-1 to TRBJ2-3, with a tentative D call TRBD1 (6 bases). Per the germline V gene, CDR1 is SQVTM and CDR2 is ANQGSEA. The length of the CDR3 is 13 residues. The ends were cut back, 0 bases at V and 11 bases at J, with 15 bases in the middle. CDR3 in amino acids: CSVEEQGGGEQYF. CDR3 coding DNA: TGCAGCGTTGAAGAACAGGGCGGTGGGGAGCAGTATTTT.

This clone was picked up a small number of times. The rearrangement joins TRBV4-3 to TRBJ2-1; 11 bases are a match to TRBD1. The trim removed 4 bases at V and 10 bases at J, leaving 9 bases unmatched. Germline V CDR1 and CDR2: LGHNA, YSLEER. This CDR3 comprises 15 residues. CDR3 coding DNA: TGCGCCAGCAGCCTCGGACAGGGGGCAATCAGGGAGCAGTTCTTC. Residues: CASSLGQGAIREQFF.

The V and J genes are TRBV27 and TRBJ2-7; 10 bases map to TRBD2. The germline V gene has CDR1 MNHEY and CDR2 SMNVEV (reference sequence). The trim removed 3 bases at V and 0 bases at J, leaving 8 bases unmatched. CDR3 length: 17 residues. The DNA for the CDR3 is TGTGCCAGCAGTTTTGCGAAGCGGGAGGGAACCTCCTACGAGCAGTACTTC. Amino acid sequence: CASSFAKREGTSYEQYF.

The V call is TRBV5-4, the J call TRBJ2-3; D not certain. V was clipped by 3 bases and J by 0 bases, with 14 bases between them. This CDR3 comprises 16 residues. CDR1 is SGHNT and CDR2 is YYREEE in the germline V gene (reference sequence). CDR3 protein: CASSSKTVRSTDTQYF. CDR3 nucleotide sequence: TGTGCCAGCAGCTCCAAGACGGTGAGAAGCACAGATACGCAGTATTTT.

In its sample, this clone was seen a few times. The chain uses TRBV5-6 and TRBJ1-1, with D perhaps matching TRBD1 (5 bases). The CDR3 covers 16 residues. CDR1 SGHDT and CDR2 YYEEEE come from the germline V gene. V lost 4 bases and J 1 base, leaving 17 bases between the germline ends. The CDR3 region has the DNA TGTGCCAGCAGCGCCGCTACCAGGGCTAAGAACACTGAAGCTTTCTTT. Its translation is CASSAATRAKNTEAFF.

The chain combines TRBV5-1 with TRBJ2-5, with 8 bases matching TRBD2. Germline values: CDR1 SGHRS, CDR2 YFSETQ. The CDR3 spans 14 residues. V lost 3 bases and J lost 0; bases outside the gene matches: 1. CDR3 DNA sequence: TGCGCCAGCAGCTGGACTAGCTACCAAGAGACCCAGTACTTC. Translating gives CASSWTSYQETQYF. The full variable domain, rest sourced from reference TRBV5-1 and TRBJ2-5, is KAGVTQTPRYLIKTRGQQVTLSCSPISGHRSVSWYQQTPGQGLQFLFEYFSETQRNKGNFPGRFSGRQFSNSRSEMNVSTLELGDSALYLCASSWTSYQETQYFGPGTRLLVL.

The rearrangement uses TRBV10-3 and TRBJ2-5; either TRBD1 or TRBD2 may supply D (5 bases each). Germline V gene data show CDR1 as ENHRY and CDR2 as SYGVKD. Trimming left V 9 bases short and J 5 bases short, with 19 bases between. CDR3 length: 14 amino acids. CDR3 amino acids: CAIASRGDGETQYF. CDR3 in DNA: TGTGCCATTGCGAGTAGAGGGGACGGGGAGACCCAGTACTTC.

This clone showed up just a few times. The genes are TRBV30 and TRBJ2-1; TRBD2 matches at 10 bases. The V gene's germline CDR1 is GTSNPN and CDR2 SVGIG (reference sequence). CDR3 size: 17 residues. The J segment lost 7 bases and the V segment lost 0 bases, leaving 12 bases of the junction unmatched. The CDR3 loop reads CAWSVEAGGPRGNEQFF. As DNA, the CDR3 is TGTGCCTGGAGTGTAGAAGCGGGAGGGCCTAGGGGGAATGAGCAGTTCTTC.

Written as DNA, the CDR3 is TGCGCCAGCAGCCACGGCGACAGGGGGCGTGAGACCCAGTACTTC. Amino acids: CASSHGDRGRETQYF. The chain employs TRBV4-1 and TRBJ2-5; the match to TRBD1 covers 10 bases. CDR1 MGHRA and CDR2 YSYEKL come from the germline V gene. The J segment lost 5 bases and the V segment lost 3 bases, leaving 6 bases of the junction unmatched. CDR3 length: 15 residues.

The V and J genes are TRBV6-5 and TRBJ2-5; no clear D gene. The V gene lost 0 bases and the J gene lost 0 bases, with 5 bases spanning the gap. The CDR3 is 14 residues long. Germline V gene data show CDR1 as MNHEY and CDR2 as SVGAGI. The CDR3: CASSYSLNQETQYF. CDR3 bases: TGTGCCAGCAGTTACTCGTTGAACCAAGAGACCCAGTACTTC.